This T cell receptor beta chain was identified during a study of cytomegalovirus exposure and HLA in healthy donors. The PCR had 60 Vbeta and 13 Jbeta primers. The protocol was immunoSEQ multiplex PCR, while the TCRdb copy is restricted to in-frame clones and leaves out a portion. The table lists roughly 190,000 clones, approximately 80% of them singletons, with roughly 10% in the top ten. The CDR3 has 14 amino acids. V was pared by 7 bases and J by 3 bases, with 13 bases between. The germline gives CDR1 MNHEY, CDR2 SVGAGI. The source is a woman in her 50s in good health and CMV-seropositive. The rearrangement joins TRBV6-5 to TRBJ1-5; a weak D match, TRBD1 (6 bases). Sequencing input: PBMCs. CDR3 in DNA: TGTGCCAGCACCCCTGCAGGGGCCAATCAGCCCCAGCATTTT. As protein: CASTPAGANQPQHF.